What follows are 20 T cell receptor beta chains derived from one specimen sequenced in a study of shared clonotypes between healthy human individuals. Only in-frame clones appear in the TCRdb table, and some are missing; sequencing was by immunoSEQ multiplex PCR. The sample includes some 2,100,000 clones, more than 90% seen only once; the top ten take about 0.13%. The sample taken for sequencing was naive CD4+ T cells sorted from blood. Indicated subset: CD45RA+ positively selected. Receptors were obtained from a man younger than 35 in good health.

The rearrangement joins TRBV6-5 to TRBJ2-1; 7 bases agree with TRBD2. The CDR3 consists of 14 residues. J lost 4 bases, V lost 5 bases, and 5 bases had no gene match. Germline CDR1 reads MNHEY; CDR2 reads SVGAGI. As DNA, the CDR3 is TGTGCCAGCAGTGGCGGGAGAAATTACAATGAGCAGTTCTTC. Translating it yields CASSGGRNYNEQFF.

About this clone itself: Other DNA sequences in the sample encode the same CDR3. This sequence joins TRBV10-3 and TRBJ1-3; a weak D match, TRBD1 (5 bases). V was trimmed by 5 bases and J by 7 bases, leaving 9 bases between them. There are 12 residues in the CDR3. Germline V lookup: CDR1 ENHRY, CDR2 SYGVKD. The CDR3, as DNA: TGTGCCATCAGTCCTTCAGGGAACACCATATATTTT. It codes for CAISPSGNTIYF.

This chain joins TRBV7-8 and TRBJ2-7; D gene unclear. The V end was cut by 5 bases, the J end by 2 bases, with 10 bases between. Germline CDR1 is SGHVS and CDR2 is FQNEAQ. The CDR3 runs to 13 residues. The CDR3 DNA is TGTGCCAGCAGCCCCCCAAAAGCCTACGAGCAGTACTTC. This gives the protein CASSPPKAYEQYF.

The chain joins TRBV5-1 to TRBJ1-1; 9 nucleotides agree with TRBD1. V lost 4 bases and J lost 0; bases outside the gene matches: 4. The CDR3 runs 15 residues. Germline V CDR1 and CDR2: SGHRS, YFSETQ. This chain's CDR3 is CASSTGGKMNTEAFF. The CDR3 region has the DNA TGCGCCAGCAGCACAGGGGGCAAGATGAACACTGAAGCTTTCTTT.

The genes are TRBV27 and TRBJ2-3; 8 bases are a match to TRBD2. This CDR3 has 15 amino acids. Germline assignment: CDR1 MNHEY and CDR2 SMNVEV (reference sequence). After removal of 7 bases from V and 5 bases from J, the junction contained 11 bases not matched to a gene. The CDR3 DNA reads as TGTGCCAGCAAGCAAGCGGGAGCCGGAGGAGATACGCAGTATTTT. Translation gives CASKQAGAGGDTQYF.

In DNA, the CDR3 is TGCGCCAGCATCCTACTAGCGGGGGGCGTCAATGAGCAGTTCTTC. Translating it yields CASILLAGGVNEQFF. The chain recombines TRBV10-2 with TRBJ2-1, with 12 bases fitting TRBD2. Germline V CDR1 and CDR2: WSHSY, SAAADI. CDR3 size: 15 residues. J was trimmed by 6 bases and V by 7 bases; bases with no gene match: 7.

V is TRBV4-1 and J is TRBJ2-7; 7 positions match TRBD2. The germline V gene has CDR1 MGHRA and CDR2 YSYEKL. The V gene end was trimmed by 4 bases and the J gene end by 0 bases; junction bases not matched to a gene: 9. The CDR3 has 16 residues. The CDR3 sequence: CASSPRRDYSSYEQYF. The CDR3 nucleotides are TGCGCCAGCAGCCCTCGCCGGGACTATTCCTCCTACGAGCAGTACTTC.

On this clone itself: One end of the junction varies from germline; a read error may be responsible. The chain combines TRBV7-7 with TRBJ2-3; tentatively, D is TRBD2 (6 bases). This CDR3 has 15 residues. CDR1 SSHAT and CDR2 FNYEAQ come from the germline V gene (reference sequence). The CDR3 bases are TGTGCTAGCAGCTTAAACCCTAGCGGCACAGATACGCAGTATTTT. This codes for CASSLNPSGTDTQYF.

With respect to this clone: A read error may produce the germline difference seen at one junction end. The J gene is TRBJ2-7, the V gene TRBV6-1; 11 bases align to TRBD1. The CDR3 spans 15 residues. CDR1 MNHNS and CDR2 SASEGT come from the germline V gene. The CDR3 here is CASREGTGGAYEQYF. The DNA for the CDR3 is TGTGCCAGCAGGGAAGGGACAGGGGGGGCCTACGAGCAGTACTTC.

The chain has TRBV11-3 and TRBJ2-1; tentative D call: TRBD2 (7 bases). CDR3 length: 14 residues. The germline V gene encodes CDR1 SGHNT and CDR2 YENEEA. V was trimmed by 5 bases and J by 4 bases, leaving 12 bases between them. The CDR3 spells CASSGGAAYNEQFF. The CDR3 nucleotides read TGTGCCAGCAGCGGGGGGGCGGCGTACAATGAGCAGTTCTTC.

The genes are TRBV7-2 and TRBJ1-2; D is possibly TRBD1 (5 bases). Germline-derived CDR1 and CDR2 are SGHTA and FQGNSA. The CDR3 covers 16 residues. Trimming removed 5 bases from V and 2 bases from J, with 18 bases in between. CDR3 nucleotides: TGTGCCAGCAGCCCGTCGGTGGGACGGCCGAACTATGGCTACACCTTC. Protein product: CASSPSVGRPNYGYTF.

This rearrangement joins TRBV5-1 to TRBJ2-3; 7 bases line up with TRBD2. V lost 2 bases and J lost 7; bases outside the gene matches: 4. The CDR3 has 13 amino acids. Germline V gives CDR1 SGHRS, CDR2 YFSETQ. The CDR3 spells CASSLTSENTQYF. The CDR3 coding sequence is TGCGCCAGCAGCTTAACTAGCGAGAATACGCAGTATTTT.

The V call is TRBV10-3, the J call TRBJ1-1; D call uncertain. Germline V lookup: CDR1 ENHRY, CDR2 SYGVKD. V was cut by 0 bases and J by 10 bases, with 9 bases left in between. The CDR3 runs 12 residues. The CDR3 DNA is TGTGCCATCAGTGAGTCGTTTCGGGGAGCTTTCTTT. It encodes CAISESFRGAFF.

The chain combines TRBV7-6 with TRBJ2-1; D gene unclear. Germline loops: CDR1 SGHVS, CDR2 FNYEAQ. This CDR3 comprises 15 residues. With 5 bases removed from V and 4 bases from J, the gap between germline ends came to 15 bases. CDR3 DNA sequence: TGTGCCAGCAGCCCGCGGACGCCCGCATACAATGAGCAGTTCTTC. Translating gives CASSPRTPAYNEQFF. The full variable domain, in which reference TRBV7-6 and TRBJ2-1 provide the parts outside the CDR3, is GAGVSQSPRYKVTKRGQDVALRCDPISGHVSLYWYRQALGQGPEFLTYFNYEAQQDKSGLPNDRFSAERPEGSISTLTIQRTEQRDSAMYRCASSPRTPAYNEQFFGPGTRLTVL.

This chain joins TRBV7-6 and TRBJ1-5; D unclear. The CDR3 contains 16 residues. Deletions cut 0 bases from V and 3 bases from J, with 12 bases between. Germline V gene sequence: CDR1 SGHVS, CDR2 FNYEAQ. DNA of the CDR3: TGTGCCAGCAGCTTAGCGCCGGGCCAAAACAATCAGCCCCAGCATTTT. This codes for CASSLAPGQNNQPQHF.

This sequence joins TRBV5-4 and TRBJ2-1; 14 positions match TRBD2. This CDR3 contains 16 residues. Germline-derived CDR1 and CDR2 are SGHNT and YYREEE (reference sequence). After removal of 4 bases from V and 4 bases from J, the junction contained 4 bases not matched to a gene. CDR3 DNA sequence: TGTGCCAGCAGCCCCGGGACTAGCGGGAGTTACAATGAGCAGTTCTTC. Translation: CASSPGTSGSYNEQFF.

The chain joins TRBV6-1 to TRBJ1-2, with D possibly matching TRBD1 (6 bases). This CDR3 has 14 amino acids. The V gene's germline CDR1 is MNHNS and CDR2 SASEGT. Deletions cut 10 bases from V and 2 bases from J, with 17 bases between. Here the CDR3 reads CATSIGQTNYGYTF. CDR3 bases: TGTGCCACCAGCATAGGACAGACAAACTATGGCTACACCTTC.

This clone was found once. This chain links TRBV30 with TRBJ1-5; TRBD1 might be the D (5 bases). The CDR3 length is 16 residues. Trimming pared 0 bases from V and 6 bases from J, leaving 18 bases between. In germline, CDR1 is GTSNPN, CDR2 SVGIG (reference sequence). CDR3 loop: CAWSVMRGPIGQPQHF. DNA of the CDR3: TGTGCCTGGAGTGTTATGCGGGGCCCTATCGGTCAGCCCCAGCATTTT.

The V gene is TRBV5-1, the J gene TRBJ1-2; 7 bases line up with TRBD1. The V gene's germline CDR1 is SGHRS and CDR2 YFSETQ. CDR3 length: 15 amino acids. J was trimmed by 8 bases and V by 0 bases; bases with no gene match: 10. The CDR3 nucleotides read TGCGCCAGCAGCTTGGGGCAGGGGGAGCCCCGAGGCTACACCTTC. The encoded protein is CASSLGQGEPRGYTF. The entire variable domain, with the rest obtained from reference TRBV5-1 and TRBJ1-2, is as follows: KAGVTQTPRYLIKTRGQQVTLSCSPISGHRSVSWYQQTPGQGLQFLFEYFSETQRNKGNFPGRFSGRQFSNSRSEMNVSTLELGDSALYLCASSLGQGEPRGYTFGSGTRLTVV.

This chain joins TRBV6-1 and TRBJ2-1, with TRBD2 identical over 7 bases. The V gene's germline CDR1 is MNHNS and CDR2 SASEGT. This CDR3 has 19 amino acids. The J segment lost 0 bases and the V segment lost 4 bases, leaving 15 bases of the junction unmatched. The DNA for the CDR3 is TGTGCCAGCAGTGTTTCGGGGCTGGGGGGGAGTAGCTCCTACAATGAGCAGTTCTTC. It is translated as CASSVSGLGGSSSYNEQFF.